The clone carrying this T cell receptor (beta chain) was recorded a few times. Its antigen remains unknown. Trimming at V came to 7 bases and at J to 9 bases, leaving 19 bases not matched to a gene. This CDR3 region has 17 residues. The data are from a study of T-cell reconstitution after alpha-beta-depleted transplantation in children. Whole-study findings and limits: Where alpha-beta T cells came from about two months after transplant was reportedly several hundred expanded graft clones.

Unique molecular identifiers were used in preparing the TCRbeta library. TCRdb itself ran the PCR reads through MiXCR, one entry per CDR3 protein. The table has fewer than 400,000 distinct CDR3 sequences, approximately 23% seen once. This specimen consisted of PBMCs, mostly from graft donor cells, obtained 180 days after TCRalphabeta/CD19-depleted stem cell transplant. This sequence joins TRBV12-3 or TRBV12-4 and TRBJ2-1; 9 bases are a match to TRBD2. The source is a male patient aged 10-17 years who had a stem cell transplant for acute lymphoblastic leukemia, so the T cells may come from the graft donor. The CDR3 DNA reads TGTGCCAGCATATTTAGCGGGAGTCCCTCCCATCCTGGTGAGCAGTTCTTC. Residues: CASIFSGSPSHPGEQFF.